This TCR beta chain was recorded in a study of chronic HIV infection and antiretroviral therapy. TCRdb independently ran MiXCR on the 5' RACE reads; one entry per CDR3 protein. Among 30,000 to 45,000 distinct CDR3 sequences listed, 8% to 10% were seen once. The CDR3 has 15 residues. CDR1 and CDR2 (germline): LGHDT, YNNKEL (reference sequence). The V end was cut by 3 bases, the J end by 0 bases, with 11 bases between. The sequencing sample was made of peripheral blood. This sequence joins TRBV3-1 and TRBJ2-5; D gene unclear. The clonotype was recovered from an adult who had HIV and had not received antiretroviral therapy, or was an uninfected healthy control (not recorded which). CDR3 in DNA: TGTGCCAGCAGCCAGAACCACATGAACCAAGAGACCCAGTACTTC. It encodes CASSQNHMNQETQYF.